The rows below give T cell receptor beta chains drawn from one sample of a study of shared clonotypes between healthy human individuals. The protocol was immunoSEQ multiplex PCR, while the TCRdb copy is restricted to in-frame clones and leaves out a portion. The sample contains 2 million or so clones, over 85% of which appear only once. Material: naive CD4+ T cells sorted from blood. The source is a man aged 18 to 29 in good health. Both conserved end residues are part of each CDR3. A D gene is named only where the DNA matches it firmly. Size values are once, few and many counts, or a class for expanded clones, and some rows have none.

D,J,size,V,length,CDR3,DNA
TRBD2,TRBJ2-7,-,TRBV30,18,CAWSLYTGGRRFDYEQYF,TGTGCCTGGAGTTTGTACACTGGCGGGAGACGTTTCGACTACGAGCAGTACTTC
-,TRBJ1-4,once,TRBV5-1,14,CASSLDGTNEKLFF,TGCGCCAGCAGCTTGGACGGGACTAATGAAAAACTGTTTTTT
-,TRBJ1-1,once,TRBV7-9,14,CASSLVKGATEAFF,TGTGCCAGCAGCTTAGTAAAGGGTGCCACTGAAGCTTTCTTT
-,TRBJ1-4,-,TRBV9,13,CASSVDQGEKLFF,TGTGCCAGCAGCGTAGACCAGGGTGAAAAACTGTTTTTT
TRBD1,TRBJ1-5,-,TRBV9,16,CASSRGGTGGNQPQHF,TGTGCCAGCAGCCGGGGAGGGACAGGGGGCAATCAGCCCCAGCATTTT
-,TRBJ1-1,-,TRBV30,12,CAWSPLNTEAFF,TGTGCCTGGAGTCCCTTGAACACTGAAGCTTTCTTT
-,TRBJ1-2,-,TRBV6-1,13,CASRQALREGYTF,TGTGCCAGTAGACAGGCCCTGAGGGAAGGCTACACCTTC
TRBD1,TRBJ1-2,-,TRBV11-2,13,CASSTRQGLAYTF,TGTGCCAGCAGCACACGACAGGGGCTGGCCTACACCTTC
TRBD2,TRBJ2-7,-,TRBV6-1,15,CASSPGTSGSGEQYF,TGTGCCAGCAGCCCAGGGACTAGCGGGAGCGGAGAGCAGTACTTC
TRBD1,TRBJ2-5,once,TRBV10-3,13,CAISRDRQETQYF,TGTGCCATCAGCAGGGACAGACAAGAGACCCAGTACTTC
-,TRBJ2-7,-,TRBV7-9,14,CASSLGRQSYEQYF,TGTGCCAGCAGCTTAGGGCGGCAGTCCTACGAGCAGTACTTC
TRBD1,TRBJ1-1,-,TRBV29-1,14,CSVEDPGQSLEAFF,TGCAGCGTTGAAGATCCGGGACAGTCTCTCGAAGCTTTCTTT
TRBD1,TRBJ2-7,-,TRBV10-1,16,CASSEFPTGGTYEQYF,TGCGCCAGCAGTGAGTTCCCGACAGGGGGGACCTACGAGCAGTACTTC
-,TRBJ1-6,-,TRBV30,15,CAWSVDSGGNSPLHF,TGTGCCTGGAGTGTAGATAGTGGGGGTAATTCACCCCTCCACTTT
-,TRBJ2-7,-,TRBV7-2,15,CASSLARHVTYEQYF,TGTGCCAGCAGCTTAGCCCGACACGTTACCTACGAGCAGTACTTC
-,TRBJ1-2,-,TRBV5-6,15,CASSLVGVSNYGYTF,TGTGCCAGCAGCTTGGTCGGAGTGTCAAACTATGGCTACACCTTC
TRBD1,TRBJ2-7,-,TRBV7-9,15,CASSFIGTGGGEQYF,TGTGCCAGCAGCTTCATCGGGACAGGGGGCGGCGAGCAGTACTTC
-,TRBJ2-7,-,TRBV18,14,CASSPKGRGYEQYF,TGTGCCAGCTCACCGAAGGGAAGGGGCTACGAGCAGTACTTC
-,TRBJ1-6,-,TRBV7-6,21,CASSTPGERLPDRMYNSPLHF,TGTGCCAGCAGCACCCCGGGTGAGAGATTACCTGACAGGATGTATAATTCACCCCTCCACTTT
-,TRBJ1-5,-,TRBV14,13,CASSQHLDQPQHF,TGTGCCAGCAGCCAACATCTTGATCAGCCCCAGCATTTT
-,TRBJ2-5,-,TRBV5-1,13,CASSFAVQETQYF,TGCGCCAGCAGCTTCGCGGTCCAAGAGACCCAGTACTTC
-,TRBJ2-7,-,TRBV25-1,14,CASSEAPLDYEQYF,TGTGCCAGCAGTGAGGCCCCGCTGGACTACGAACAGTACTTC
-,TRBJ1-1,-,TRBV5-1,16,CASTTTLTGPNTEAFF,TGCGCCAGCACCACTACCCTCACAGGTCCTAACACTGAAGCTTTCTTT
-,TRBJ1-3,-,TRBV2,15,CASIRGPSSGNTIYF,TGTGCCAGCATCCGAGGGCCCAGCTCTGGAAACACCATATATTTT
TRBD2,TRBJ2-5,once,TRBV5-1,18,CASSPTSGRALGRETQYF,TGCGCCAGCAGCCCAACTAGCGGGAGGGCCCTCGGTCGAGAGACCCAGTACTTC
-,TRBJ2-5,-,TRBV10-3,13,CAISGRGTETQYF,TGTGCCATCAGTGGGAGGGGTACGGAGACCCAGTACTTC
TRBD2,TRBJ2-1,-,TRBV7-2,14,CASSPGLVGNEQFF,TGTGCCAGCAGCCCCGGACTAGTTGGCAATGAGCAGTTCTTC
TRBD1,TRBJ2-7,-,TRBV28,15,CASSSGTGDGYEQYF,TGTGCCAGCAGTTCCGGGACAGGGGATGGCTACGAGCAGTACTTC
TRBD1,TRBJ1-5,-,TRBV4-1,15,CASSQGTGDMFPQHF,TGCGCCAGCAGCCAAGGGACAGGCGACATGTTTCCCCAGCATTTT
TRBD2,TRBJ2-2,-,TRBV27,15,CASSLRLARTGELFF,TGTGCCAGCAGTTTAAGACTAGCTCGTACCGGGGAGCTGTTTTTT
TRBD2,TRBJ2-1,-,TRBV19,15,CASSSPGLGYNEQFF,TGTGCCAGTAGTTCGCCGGGACTAGGGTACAATGAGCAGTTCTTC
-,TRBJ2-2,-,TRBV6-5,14,CASRARTEGFELFF,TGTGCCAGCAGGGCCAGGACAGAAGGATTCGAGCTGTTTTTT
-,TRBJ1-2,-,TRBV6-1,14,CASNIDLRGYGYTF,TGTGCCAGCAACATAGACCTCCGCGGCTATGGCTACACCTTC
-,TRBJ1-6,-,TRBV21-1,17,CASSKVPRDGDASPLHF,TGTGCCAGCAGCAAAGTCCCCCGGGACGGTGATGCTTCACCCCTCCACTTT
-,TRBJ2-2,-,TRBV15,16,CATSRDVSRNTGELFF,TGTGCCACCAGCAGAGATGTCAGCAGGAACACCGGGGAGCTGTTTTTT
TRBD1,TRBJ1-1,-,TRBV6-5,14,CASSSRTGGAEAFF,TGTGCCAGCAGTTCACGGACAGGGGGCGCGGAGGCTTTCTTT
-,TRBJ2-3,few,TRBV5-1,14,CASSLGQATDTQYF,TGCGCCAGCAGCTTGGGACAGGCCACAGATACGCAGTATTTT
-,TRBJ2-3,-,TRBV18,14,CASSPVRATDTQYF,TGTGCCAGCTCACCAGTCCGGGCCACAGATACGCAGTATTTT
-,TRBJ1-2,-,TRBV11-2,11,CASSAGGRYTF,TGTGCCAGCAGCGCTGGGGGTCGCTACACCTTC
-,TRBJ2-3,-,TRBV10-3,15,CAISESAASTDTQYF,TGTGCCATCAGTGAGTCTGCAGCCAGCACAGATACGCAGTATTTT
TRBD1,TRBJ2-7,-,TRBV19,14,CASSWGQGPYEQYF,TGTGCCAGTAGCTGGGGACAGGGTCCCTACGAGCAGTACTTC
-,TRBJ1-6,once,TRBV27,14,CATGGGSYNSPLHF,TGTGCCACCGGAGGGGGCTCCTATAATTCACCCCTCCACTTT
TRBD2,TRBJ2-6,-,TRBV4-3,19,CASSQIGTGGPRGANVLTF,TGCGCCAGCAGCCAGATTGGTACGGGAGGGCCACGTGGGGCCAACGTCCTGACTTTC
TRBD1,TRBJ1-5,once,TRBV19,15,CASESTGGSTQPQHF,TGTGCCAGCGAATCCACAGGGGGCTCTACTCAGCCCCAGCATTTT
-,TRBJ2-3,-,TRBV10-3,14,CATTLVASTDTQYF,TGTGCCACCACCCTGGTGGCCAGCACAGATACGCAGTATTTT
TRBD1,TRBJ2-7,-,TRBV6-1,15,CASSILGTGGNEQYF,TGTGCCAGCAGCATCCTCGGGACAGGGGGCAACGAGCAGTACTTC
-,TRBJ2-1,-,TRBV19,16,CASIPGPAASYNEQFF,TGTGCCAGTATCCCAGGGCCAGCGGCTTCCTACAATGAGCAGTTCTTC
TRBD2,TRBJ2-7,-,TRBV10-3,17,CAISVGGLAGSSYEQYF,TGTGCCATCAGTGTAGGAGGACTAGCGGGGAGCTCCTACGAGCAGTACTTC